This T cell receptor (beta chain) was identified in a study of T-cell memory formation after mild COVID-19. General study findings and limits: Among contracting clones, CD4+ were mainly CM/EM and CD8+ enriched in EMRA. Later expanders leaned CD4+, whereas clones that contracted between day 15 and 85 were balanced CD4/CD8. Pre-infection memory already had some responding clones, implying cross-reactive memory joined.

Points on this clonotype: The antigen remains undetermined.

Constant-segment primers and 5'RACE yielded cDNA libraries for TCR alpha and TCR beta, each carrying sample barcodes and UMIs. TCRdb fed the 5' RACE reads into MiXCR, producing one record per CDR3 protein. The sample carries about 270,000 distinct CDR3 sequences, 16% recorded once. The CDR3 has 14 residues. Trimming at V came to 4 bases and at J to 4 bases, leaving 2 bases not matched to a gene. The gene calls are TRBV12-3 or TRBV12-4 and TRBJ2-5, with 11 bases lining up with TRBD1. Input material: PBMCs or a T cell subset sorted from them (not recorded which). This sequence was found in a man aged 18 to 30 who had mild COVID-19 (a few samples of this study predate the infection). Cell type and time point are not known. The CDR3 region is CASSWGTGGETQYF. CDR3 DNA sequence: TGTGCCAGCAGTTGGGGGACAGGGGGAGAGACCCAGTACTTC.